These 5 T cell receptor beta chains were all obtained from the same sample, sequenced in a study of blood T cell repertoires in COVID-19. TCRdb's table, derived via immunoSEQ multiplex PCR, lists solely in-frame clones and lacks some. The sample consists of about 200,000 clones, 80% of them appearing once. The source material was peripheral blood. Receptors were obtained from a human donor in a cohort sampled during active COVID-19.

The CDR3 sequence: CSVLAGGTYEQYF. The CDR3 nucleotides read TGCAGCGTTCTAGCGGGAGGAACCTACGAGCAGTACTTC. V gene TRBV29-1 combines with J gene TRBJ2-7; 11 bases line up with TRBD2. Germline-derived CDR1 and CDR2 are SQVTM and ANQGSEA. CDR3 length equals 13 residues. Losses at the gene ends were 5 bases for V and 2 bases for J; bases not matched to a gene: 2.

The CDR3 here is CASSPTPAGELFF. The CDR3 bases are TGTGCCAGCAGTCCCACCCCGGCCGGGGAGCTGTTTTTT. The chain uses TRBV28 and TRBJ2-2; D unclear. CDR1 and CDR2 from the germline V gene are MDHEN and SYDVKM. V was trimmed by 5 bases and J by 6 bases, leaving 10 bases between them. There are 13 residues in the CDR3.

V and J are TRBV6-2 or TRBV6-3 and TRBJ1-5; D remains unclear. CDR1 is MNHEY and CDR2 is SVGEGT in the germline V gene. The CDR3 spans 15 residues. Trimming stripped 3 bases from V and 0 bases from J, with 9 bases between. CDR3 amino acids: CASSYEEYSNQPQHF. In DNA form, the CDR3 reads TGTGCCAGCAGTTATGAGGAATATAGCAATCAGCCCCAGCATTTT.

V and J are TRBV5-4 and TRBJ2-5; 10 bases are shared with TRBD1. The CDR3 totals 15 residues. From germline, CDR1 is SGHNT and CDR2 YYREEE (reference sequence). V trimming: 4 bases; J trimming: 2 bases; junction bases outside the gene matches: 5. This CDR3 is CASSLGQGGQETQYF. CDR3 bases: TGTGCCAGCAGCCTTGGACAGGGGGGGCAAGAGACCCAGTACTTC. The full variable domain, completed using reference TRBV5-4 and TRBJ2-5, is ETGVTQSPTHLIKTRGQQVTLRCSSQSGHNTVSWYQQALGQGPQFIFQYYREEENGRGNFPPRFSGLQFPNYSSELNVNALELDDSALYLCASSLGQGGQETQYFGPGTRLLVL.

Worth noting for this clone: This same CDR3 is encoded by further DNA sequences in the sample. The rearrangement joins TRBV29-1 to TRBJ2-7, with 7 bases matching TRBD1. The CDR3 loop spans 11 amino acids. Trimming at V came to 6 bases and at J to 5 bases, leaving 4 bases not matched to a gene. Per germline, CDR1 SQVTM and CDR2 ANQGSEA. CDR3 amino acids: CSVGDSHEQYF. CDR3 nucleotides: TGCAGCGTGGGGGACAGTCACGAGCAGTACTTC.